This T cell receptor (beta chain) comes out of a study of immune evolution from preneoplasia to lung adenocarcinoma. Regarding the study as a whole: From normal lung to invasive adenocarcinoma, top clone frequencies appeared to decrease. Normal lung had highest clonality; later lesions appeared denser, more diverse.

Notes on this clone: Its target is not known.

Assay used: immunoSEQ multiplex PCR; TCRdb lists only in-frame clones, some missing. This sample yields 8,000 to 10,000 clones, of which 70% to 90% are seen a single time; 2.5% to 3.5% belongs to the top ten. Histologic diagnosis was independently verified by two lung pathologists. Germline CDR1 is MDHEN and CDR2 is SYDVKM. This CDR3 has 14 amino acids. Deletions cut 4 bases from V and 4 bases from J, with 13 bases between. The sequenced sample was FFPE invasive lung adenocarcinoma tissue. V gene TRBV28 combines with J gene TRBJ1-1; possibly TRBD1 for D (6 bases). The sequence was collected from a person aged 65 to 85 with invasive lung adenocarcinoma. Some clones in this sample may be carry-over from other donors' samples. The CDR3 loop is CASSSVGGSTEAFF. CDR3 coding DNA: TGTGCCAGCAGTTCGGTAGGGGGGTCCACTGAAGCTTTCTTT.